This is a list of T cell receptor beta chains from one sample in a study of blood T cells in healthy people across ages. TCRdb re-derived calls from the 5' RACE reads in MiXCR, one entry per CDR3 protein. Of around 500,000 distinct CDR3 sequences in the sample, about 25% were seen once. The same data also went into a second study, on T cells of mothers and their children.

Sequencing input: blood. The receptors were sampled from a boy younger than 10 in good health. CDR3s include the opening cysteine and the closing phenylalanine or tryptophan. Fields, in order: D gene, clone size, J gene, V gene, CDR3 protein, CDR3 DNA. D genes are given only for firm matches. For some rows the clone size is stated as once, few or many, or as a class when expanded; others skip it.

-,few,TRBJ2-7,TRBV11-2,CASSFPGASYEQYF,TGTGCCAGCAGCTTCCCAGGGGCAAGCTACGAGCAGTACTTC
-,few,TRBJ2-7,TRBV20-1,CSAMDGSSYEQYF,TGCAGTGCTATGGATGGGAGCTCCTACGAGCAGTACTTC
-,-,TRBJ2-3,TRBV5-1,CASSPYRQTSSTDTQYF,TGCGCCAGCAGCCCCTACCGCCAGACCTCTAGCACAGATACGCAGTATTTT
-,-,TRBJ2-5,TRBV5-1,CASSFARPWETQYF,TGCGCCAGCAGCTTTGCTAGACCATGGGAGACCCAGTACTTC
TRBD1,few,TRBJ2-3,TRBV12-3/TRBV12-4,CASSPGQGLSTDTQYF,TGTGCCAGCAGTCCTGGACAGGGTCTAAGCACAGATACGCAGTATTTT
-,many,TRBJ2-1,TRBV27,CASSNYNEQFF,TGTGCCAGCAGTAACTACAATGAGCAGTTCTTC
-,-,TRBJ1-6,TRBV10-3,CAISDMAGRRNSPLHF,TGTGCCATCAGTGATATGGCAGGGAGGAGGAATTCACCCCTCCACTTT
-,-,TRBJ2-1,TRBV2,CASIFGSYNEQFF,TGTGCCAGTATATTTGGTTCTTACAATGAGCAGTTCTTC
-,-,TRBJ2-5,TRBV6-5,CASSSEGSETQYF,TGTGCCAGCAGTTCCGAAGGTTCCGAGACCCAGTACTTC
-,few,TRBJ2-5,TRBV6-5,CASSSAQETQYF,TGTGCCAGCAGTTCAGCCCAAGAGACCCAGTACTTC
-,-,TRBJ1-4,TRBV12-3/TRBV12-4,CASSLFPGTNEKLFF,TGTGCCAGCAGTTTATTCCCAGGAACGAATGAAAAACTGTTTTTT
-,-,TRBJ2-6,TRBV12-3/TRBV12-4,CASSFSSSRANVLTF,TGTGCCAGCAGTTTCTCGAGCTCTAGGGCCAACGTCCTGACTTTC
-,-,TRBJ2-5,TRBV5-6,CASSGPRQVQETQYF,TGTGCCAGCAGCGGGCCCCGACAGGTCCAAGAGACCCAGTACTTC
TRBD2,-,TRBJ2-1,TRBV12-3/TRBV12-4,CASSLTRGTGNEQFF,TGTGCCAGCAGCCTTACGCGGGGGACGGGCAATGAGCAGTTCTTC
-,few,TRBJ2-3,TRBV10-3,CAISESLRSSTDTQYF,TGTGCCATCAGTGAGTCGCTTCGTTCTAGCACAGATACGCAGTATTTT
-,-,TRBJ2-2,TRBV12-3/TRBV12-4,CASSFSGARTGELFF,TGTGCCAGCAGTTTCTCAGGGGCGCGCACCGGGGAGCTGTTTTTT
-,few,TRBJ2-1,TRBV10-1,CASSVSYNEQFF,TGCGCCAGCAGTGTATCATACAATGAGCAGTTCTTC
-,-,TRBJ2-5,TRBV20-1,CSASLPGDWQETQYF,TGCAGTGCTAGCTTACCTGGGGACTGGCAAGAGACCCAGTACTTC
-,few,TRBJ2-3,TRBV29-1,CSVRDQYTDTQYF,TGCAGCGTGAGGGACCAATACACAGATACGCAGTATTTT
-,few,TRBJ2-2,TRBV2,CASSEDGRGTGELFF,TGTGCCAGCAGTGAAGACGGGAGAGGAACCGGGGAGCTGTTTTTT
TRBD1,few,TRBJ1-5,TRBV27,CASSSGQVGQPQHF,TGTGCCAGCAGTTCGGGACAGGTTGGGCAGCCCCAGCATTTT
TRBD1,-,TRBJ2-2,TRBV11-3,CASSLGRGTTGELFF,TGTGCCAGCAGCTTAGGCAGGGGGACCACCGGGGAGCTGTTTTTT
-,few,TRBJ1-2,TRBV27,CASRSSLGVDYGYTF,TGTGCCAGCAGGAGCTCTCTGGGAGTCGACTATGGCTACACCTTC
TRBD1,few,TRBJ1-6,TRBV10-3,CAISGTGVNSPLHF,TGTGCCATCAGTGGGACAGGGGTGAATTCACCCCTCCACTTT